These 4 T cell receptor beta chains share one sample of origin, sequenced in a study of T-cell reconstitution after alpha-beta-depleted transplantation in children. Unique molecular identifiers were incorporated into the prepared TCRbeta library. Each CDR3 protein gets one entry after TCRdb re-called the PCR reads with MiXCR. This sample has about 440,000 distinct CDR3 sequences; about 45% occur once, and the top ten carry roughly a quarter. The sequenced sample was PBMCs, obtained before TCRalphabeta/CD19-depleted stem cell transplant. These receptors were taken from a girl aged 2 to 10 with aplastic anemia, due to receive a stem cell transplant.

The J gene is TRBJ2-1, the V gene TRBV24-1, with D possibly TRBD1 on 6 matching bases. The length of the CDR3 is 16 residues. The germline V and J ends were trimmed by 3 bases and 7 bases, with 18 bases remaining between them. CDR1 is KGHDR and CDR2 is SFDVKD in the germline V gene. CDR3 in amino acids: CATSDRYRDGVNEQFF. The CDR3 bases are TGTGCCACCAGTGATCGTTACAGGGATGGGGTTAATGAGCAGTTCTTC.

V is TRBV20-1 and J is TRBJ1-1, with D uncertain. The CDR3 covers 11 residues. Trimming took off 7 bases at V and 7 bases at J, with 13 bases between the two ends. Germline V CDR1 and CDR2: DFQATT, SNEGSKA (reference sequence). The CDR3 sequence is CSDSRKFEAFF. The CDR3 bases are TGCAGTGATTCCAGAAAATTTGAAGCTTTCTTT.

The chain has TRBV15 and TRBJ2-1, with a weak D call TRBD1 (6 bases). Trimming left V 3 bases short and J 6 bases short, with 15 bases between. Germline V gene data show CDR1 as LNHNV and CDR2 as YYDKDF (reference sequence). The CDR3 runs 15 residues. CDR3 in amino acids: CATSSFVTGTNEQFF. As DNA, the CDR3 is TGTGCCACCAGCAGTTTTGTAACAGGGACCAATGAGCAGTTCTTC.

The gene calls are TRBV24-1 and TRBJ1-1, with 9 bases fitting TRBD1. Germline V lookup: CDR1 KGHDR, CDR2 SFDVKD. CDR3 size: 14 residues. V lost 6 bases and J lost 4; bases outside the gene matches: 5. CDR3: CATSRTGDFTEAFF. Written as DNA, the CDR3 is TGTGCCACCAGTCGGACAGGGGACTTCACTGAAGCTTTCTTT.